This TCR beta chain derives from a study of vaccination effects on CD4 cells after COVID-19. For the study at large: Antigen-specific CD4+ T cells were expanded (with viral peptide pools) by the ViraFEST assay ahead of sequencing. Post-vaccine sample collection fell at a median of 72 days after the second dose. PBMC cultures contained two million cells per well, around 10 IU/ml IL-2 and approximately 9.9 ug/ml peptides.

As regards this clone: Its target is not known.

The ends were cut back, 0 bases at V and 1 base at J, with 10 bases in the middle. The germline V gene has CDR1 GTSNPN and CDR2 SVGIG (reference sequence). This CDR3 is 15 amino acids long. Assay: immunoSEQ multiplex PCR; the TCRdb copy retains only in-frame clones and omits some. The table shows 30,000 to 35,000 clones, with about 74% occurring only once. It was after 10 days of culture that CD4+ T cells were isolated. Two doses of either BNT162b2 or mRNA-1273 were given to each participant. The sequence was collected from a human donor who received a COVID-19 vaccine. The material was CD4+ T cells from PBMCs cultured without peptide, obtained after COVID-19 vaccination. V gene TRBV30 combines with J gene TRBJ2-1; D uncertain. Here the CDR3 DNA reads TGTGCCTGGAGTGTTGCCCTAGGATCCTACAATGAGCAGTTCTTC. Its protein is CAWSVALGSYNEQFF. The variable domain in full, with the rest retrieved from reference TRBV30 and TRBJ2-1, is SQTIHQWPATLVQPVGSPLSLECTVEGTSNPNLYWYRQAAGRGLQLLFYSVGIGQISSEVPQNLSASRPQDRQFILSSKKLLLSDSGFYLCAWSVALGSYNEQFFGPGTRLTVL.